This TCR beta chain was documented in a study of T-cell reconstitution after alpha-beta-depleted transplantation in children. The CDR3 loop spans 16 amino acids. V shed 4 bases and J shed 4 bases, with 18 bases lying between them. Germline V lookup: CDR1 SGDLS, CDR2 YYNGEE. This clonotype has a count of ten or more. Its matching antigen is unknown. Study-wide findings and caveats: Reportedly, only several hundred clones from non-depleted graft cells drove alpha-beta T-cell counts at about two months. Newly made T cells mostly supplied T-cell counts and diversity one year after transplant.

Preparing the TCRbeta library involved the use of unique molecular identifiers. TCRdb recomputed calls from the PCR reads with MiXCR, one row per CDR3 protein. Of roughly 100,000 distinct CDR3 sequences listed, roughly 6% are singletons. The TCR was taken from a female patient aged 2-10 years who had a stem cell transplant for Fanconi anemia, so the T cells may come from the graft donor. This specimen consisted of PBMCs, mostly from graft donor cells, obtained 60 days after TCRalphabeta/CD19-depleted stem cell transplant. The chain combines TRBV9 with TRBJ2-1; perhaps TRBD1 as D (6 bases). CDR3: CASSPGGTGRYNEQFF. CDR3 in DNA: TGTGCCAGCAGCCCCGGAGGTACAGGGAGATACAATGAGCAGTTCTTC.